This T cell receptor beta chain is from a study of OX40 agonist ivuxolimab in advanced cancers. Study at large: While on treatment, patients had intravenous ivuxolimab at 0.01 to 10 mg/kg every 2 weeks. Partial responses occurred in three patients (one hepatocellular carcinoma, two cutaneous melanoma).

Trimming removed 3 bases from V and 4 bases from J, with 13 bases in between. The CDR3 runs 14 residues. Germline V gene data show CDR1 as GTSNPN and CDR2 as SVGIG (reference sequence). Study results and caveats: Clonal expansion among partial responders at 0.1-3.0 mg/kg ranked near the lowest.

Worth noting for this clone: Antigen unknown.

Sequencing was performed with immunoSEQ multiplex PCR; in TCRdb, only in-frame clones are kept and a portion is missing. The data show 83,000 or so clones, about 86% seen once. This specimen was CD4+ or CD8+ T cells sorted from blood, taken in a trial of the OX40 agonist ivuxolimab. The V gene is TRBV30, the J gene TRBJ2-1; perhaps D is TRBD1 or TRBD2 (5 bases each). The source of this sequence is an adult with an advanced solid tumor such as melanoma, head and neck, liver or kidney cancer. CDR3 protein: CAWRPGTGYNEQFF. The DNA of the CDR3 is TGTGCCTGGAGACCCGGGACCGGGTACAATGAGCAGTTCTTC.